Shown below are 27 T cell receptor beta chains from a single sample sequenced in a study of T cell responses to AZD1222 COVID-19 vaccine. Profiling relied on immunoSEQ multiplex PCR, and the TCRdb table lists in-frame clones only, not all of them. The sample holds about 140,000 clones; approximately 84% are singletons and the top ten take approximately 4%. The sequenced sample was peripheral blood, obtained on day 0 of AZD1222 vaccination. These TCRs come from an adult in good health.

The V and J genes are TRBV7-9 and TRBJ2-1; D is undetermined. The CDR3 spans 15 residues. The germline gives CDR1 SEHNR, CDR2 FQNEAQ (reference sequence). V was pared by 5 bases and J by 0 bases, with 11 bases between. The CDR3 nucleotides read TGTGCCAGCAGCATCCACCTAAGCTCCTACAATGAGCAGTTCTTC. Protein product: CASSIHLSSYNEQFF.

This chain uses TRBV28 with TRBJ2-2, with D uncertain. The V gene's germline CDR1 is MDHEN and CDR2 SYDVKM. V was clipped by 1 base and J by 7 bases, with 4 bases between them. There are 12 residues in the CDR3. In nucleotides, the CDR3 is TGTGCCAGCAGTTTATTAGGCGGGGAGCTGTTTTTT. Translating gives CASSLLGGELFF. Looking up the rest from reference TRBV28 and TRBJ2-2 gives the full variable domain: DVKVTQSSRYLVKRTGEKVFLECVQDMDHENMFWYRQDPGLGLRLIYFSYDVKMKEKGDIPEGYSVSREKKERFSLILESASTNQTSMYLCASSLLGGELFFGEGSRLTVL.

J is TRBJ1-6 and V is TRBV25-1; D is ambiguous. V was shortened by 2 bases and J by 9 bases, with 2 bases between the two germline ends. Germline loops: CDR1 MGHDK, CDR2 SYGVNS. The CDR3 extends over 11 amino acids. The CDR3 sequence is CASSEGSPLHF. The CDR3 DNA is TGTGCCAGCAGTGAAGGTTCACCCCTCCACTTT.

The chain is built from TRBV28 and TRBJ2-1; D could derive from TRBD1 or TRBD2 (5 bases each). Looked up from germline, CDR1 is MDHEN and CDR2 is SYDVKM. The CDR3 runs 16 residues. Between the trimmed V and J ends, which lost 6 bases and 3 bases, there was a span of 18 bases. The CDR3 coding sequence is TGTGCCAGCAGCTTAGGTGGGGGAACGGGCTACAATGAGCAGTTCTTC. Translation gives CASSLGGGTGYNEQFF. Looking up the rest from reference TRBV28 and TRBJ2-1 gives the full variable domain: DVKVTQSSRYLVKRTGEKVFLECVQDMDHENMFWYRQDPGLGLRLIYFSYDVKMKEKGDIPEGYSVSREKKERFSLILESASTNQTSMYLCASSLGGGTGYNEQFFGPGTRLTVL.

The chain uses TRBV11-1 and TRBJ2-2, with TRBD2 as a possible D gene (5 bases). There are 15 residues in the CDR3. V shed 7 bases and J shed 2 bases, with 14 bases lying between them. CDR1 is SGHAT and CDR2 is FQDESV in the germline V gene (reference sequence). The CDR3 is CASTAPGVNTGELFF. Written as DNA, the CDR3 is TGTGCCAGCACCGCGCCCGGGGTCAACACCGGGGAGCTGTTTTTT.

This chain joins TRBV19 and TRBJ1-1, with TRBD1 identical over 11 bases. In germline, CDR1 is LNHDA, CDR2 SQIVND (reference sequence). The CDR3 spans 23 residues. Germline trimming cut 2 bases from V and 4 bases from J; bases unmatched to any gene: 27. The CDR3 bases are TGTGCCAGTAGTATATTTTATCGGCCATGGACAGGGGGCGCGGGGTTACGAGGCACTGAAGCTTTCTTT. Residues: CASSIFYRPWTGGAGLRGTEAFF.

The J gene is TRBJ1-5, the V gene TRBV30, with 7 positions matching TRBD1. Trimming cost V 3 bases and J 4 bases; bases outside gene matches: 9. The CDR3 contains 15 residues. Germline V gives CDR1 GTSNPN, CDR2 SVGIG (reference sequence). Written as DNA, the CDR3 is TGTGCCTGGAGCGATGAGACAGGGTCGAATCAGCCCCAGCATTTT. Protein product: CAWSDETGSNQPQHF.

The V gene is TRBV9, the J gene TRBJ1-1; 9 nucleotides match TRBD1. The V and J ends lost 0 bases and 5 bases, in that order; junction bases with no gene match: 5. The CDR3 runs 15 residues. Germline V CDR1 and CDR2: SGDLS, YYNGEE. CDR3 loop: CASSVVQGASTEAFF. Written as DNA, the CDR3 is TGTGCCAGCAGCGTAGTACAGGGGGCGTCGACTGAAGCTTTCTTT.

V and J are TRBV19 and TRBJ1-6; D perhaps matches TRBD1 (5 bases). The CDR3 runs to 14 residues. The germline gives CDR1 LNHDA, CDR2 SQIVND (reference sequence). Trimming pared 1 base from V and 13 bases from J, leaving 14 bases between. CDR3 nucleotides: TGTGCCAGTAGTATAGGGGGGACGGTTTGGCCCCTCCACTTT. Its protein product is CASSIGGTVWPLHF.

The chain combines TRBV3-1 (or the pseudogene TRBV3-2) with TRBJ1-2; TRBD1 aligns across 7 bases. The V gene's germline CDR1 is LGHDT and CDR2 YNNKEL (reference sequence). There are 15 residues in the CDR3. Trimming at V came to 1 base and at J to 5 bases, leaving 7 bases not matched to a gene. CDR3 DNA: TGTGCCAGCAGCCAAGGGGGACAGAATTATTATGGCTACACCTTC. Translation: CASSQGGQNYYGYTF.

For the CDR3, the DNA is TGTGCCAGCAGTCCCCAAGGGGGGGTAGGGCAGCCCCAGCATTTT. Translation: CASSPQGGVGQPQHF. The chain is built from TRBV28 and TRBJ1-5; D perhaps matches TRBD1 (6 bases). Germline CDR1 MDHEN, CDR2 SYDVKM. The CDR3 is 15 residues long. Trimming pared 5 bases from V and 7 bases from J, leaving 18 bases between.

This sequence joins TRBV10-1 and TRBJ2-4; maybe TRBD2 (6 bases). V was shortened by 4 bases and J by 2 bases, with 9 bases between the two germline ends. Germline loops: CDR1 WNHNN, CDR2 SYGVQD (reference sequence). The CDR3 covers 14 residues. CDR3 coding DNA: TGCGCCAGCAGTGTGGGGGGATCCAAAAACATTCAGTACTTC. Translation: CASSVGGSKNIQYF.

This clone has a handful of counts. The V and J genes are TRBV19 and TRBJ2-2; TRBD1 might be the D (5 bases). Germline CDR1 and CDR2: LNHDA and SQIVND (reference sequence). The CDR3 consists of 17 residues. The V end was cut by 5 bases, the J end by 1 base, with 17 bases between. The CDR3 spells CASSSSRWQGNTGELFF. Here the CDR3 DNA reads TGTGCCAGTAGTTCGAGTAGGTGGCAGGGGAACACCGGGGAGCTGTTTTTT.

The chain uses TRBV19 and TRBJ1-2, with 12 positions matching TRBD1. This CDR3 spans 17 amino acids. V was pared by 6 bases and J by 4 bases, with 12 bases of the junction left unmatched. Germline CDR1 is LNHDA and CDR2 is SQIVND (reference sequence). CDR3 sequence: CASSRPGQGASLYGYTF. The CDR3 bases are TGTGCCAGTAGCAGACCGGGACAGGGGGCTTCCCTCTATGGCTACACCTTC. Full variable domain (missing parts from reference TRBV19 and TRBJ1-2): DGGITQSPKYLFRKEGQNVTLSCEQNLNHDAMYWYRQDPGQGLRLIYYSQIVNDFQKGDIAEGYSVSREKKESFPLTVTSAQKNPTAFYLCASSRPGQGASLYGYTFGSGTRLTVV.

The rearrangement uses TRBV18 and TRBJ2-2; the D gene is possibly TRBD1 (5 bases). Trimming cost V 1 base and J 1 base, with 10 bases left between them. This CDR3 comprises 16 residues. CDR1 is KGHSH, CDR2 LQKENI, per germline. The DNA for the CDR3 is TGTGCCAGCTCACCACAGGGGCCAAAGAACACCGGGGAGCTGTTTTTT. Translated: CASSPQGPKNTGELFF.

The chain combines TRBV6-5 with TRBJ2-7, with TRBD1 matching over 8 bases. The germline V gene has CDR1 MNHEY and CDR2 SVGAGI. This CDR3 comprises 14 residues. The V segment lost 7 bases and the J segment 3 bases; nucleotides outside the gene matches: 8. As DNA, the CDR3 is TGTGCCAGCAAGGAGGGACAGGCGCTCTACGAGCAGTACTTC. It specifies CASKEGQALYEQYF.

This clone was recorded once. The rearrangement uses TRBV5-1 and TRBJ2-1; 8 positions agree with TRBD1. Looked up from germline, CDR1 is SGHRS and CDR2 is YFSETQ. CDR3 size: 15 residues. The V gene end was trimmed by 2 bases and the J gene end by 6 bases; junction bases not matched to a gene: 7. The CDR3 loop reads CASSFTRQGRNEQFF. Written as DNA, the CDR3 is TGCGCCAGCAGCTTTACCCGACAGGGGCGCAATGAGCAGTTCTTC.

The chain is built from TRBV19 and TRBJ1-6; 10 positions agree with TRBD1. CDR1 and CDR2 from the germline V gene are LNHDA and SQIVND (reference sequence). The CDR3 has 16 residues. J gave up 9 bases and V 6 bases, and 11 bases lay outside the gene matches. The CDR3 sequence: CASRRQDRDRGSPLHF. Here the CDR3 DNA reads TGTGCCAGTAGGAGACAGGATCGGGACAGGGGTTCACCCCTCCACTTT.

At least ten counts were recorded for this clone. CDR3 sequence reads: CASNKGQGGSPLHF. The CDR3 nucleotides are TGTGCCAGCAACAAGGGACAGGGGGGATCACCCCTCCACTTT. The chain carries TRBV6-5 and TRBJ1-6, with 11 bases aligning to TRBD1. This CDR3 has 14 residues. The trim removed 7 bases at V and 10 bases at J, leaving 6 bases unmatched. Germline-derived CDR1 and CDR2 are MNHEY and SVGAGI.

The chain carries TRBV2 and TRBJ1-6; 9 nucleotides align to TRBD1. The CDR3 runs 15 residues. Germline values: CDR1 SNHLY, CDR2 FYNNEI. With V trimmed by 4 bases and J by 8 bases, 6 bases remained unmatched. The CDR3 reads CASSAGTGWHSPLHF. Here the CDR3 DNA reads TGTGCCAGCAGTGCCGGGACAGGGTGGCATTCACCCCTCCACTTT.

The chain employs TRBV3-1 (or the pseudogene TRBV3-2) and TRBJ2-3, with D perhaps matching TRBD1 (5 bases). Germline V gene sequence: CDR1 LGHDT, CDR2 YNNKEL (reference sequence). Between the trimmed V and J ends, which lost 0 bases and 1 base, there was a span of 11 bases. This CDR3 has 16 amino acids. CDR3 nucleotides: TGTGCCAGCAGCCAAGATTTAGGGGAAGGCACAGATACGCAGTATTTT. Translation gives CASSQDLGEGTDTQYF.

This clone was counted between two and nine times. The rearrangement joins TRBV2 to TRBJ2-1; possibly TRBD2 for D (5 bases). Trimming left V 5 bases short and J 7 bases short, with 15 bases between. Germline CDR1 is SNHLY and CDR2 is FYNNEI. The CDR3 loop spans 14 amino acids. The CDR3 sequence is CASSPRTHRNEQFF. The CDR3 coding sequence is TGTGCCAGCAGTCCCAGGACTCATAGAAATGAGCAGTTCTTC.

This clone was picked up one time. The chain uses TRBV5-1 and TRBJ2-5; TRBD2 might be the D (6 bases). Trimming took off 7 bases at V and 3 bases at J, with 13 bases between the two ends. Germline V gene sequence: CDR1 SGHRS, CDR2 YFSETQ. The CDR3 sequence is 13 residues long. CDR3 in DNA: TGCGCCAGCCTGGCGGGCGGGGAAGAGACCCAGTACTTC. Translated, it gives CASLAGGEETQYF.

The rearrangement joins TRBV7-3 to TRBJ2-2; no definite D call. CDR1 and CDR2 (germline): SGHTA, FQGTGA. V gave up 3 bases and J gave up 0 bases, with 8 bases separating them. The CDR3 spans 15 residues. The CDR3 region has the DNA TGTGCCAGCAGCTTGGGTGCTGCGAACACCGGGGAGCTGTTTTTT. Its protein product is CASSLGAANTGELFF.

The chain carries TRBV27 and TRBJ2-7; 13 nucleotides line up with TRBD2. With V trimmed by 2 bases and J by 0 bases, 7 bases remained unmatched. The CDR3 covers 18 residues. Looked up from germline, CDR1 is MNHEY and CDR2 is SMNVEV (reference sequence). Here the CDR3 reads CASSLRRLAGGSSYEQYF. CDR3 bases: TGTGCCAGCAGTTTAAGGAGACTAGCGGGGGGAAGCTCCTACGAGCAGTACTTC.

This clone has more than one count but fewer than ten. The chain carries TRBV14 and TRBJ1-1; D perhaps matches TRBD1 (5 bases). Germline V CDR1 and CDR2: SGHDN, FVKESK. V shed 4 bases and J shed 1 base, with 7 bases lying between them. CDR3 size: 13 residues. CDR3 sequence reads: CASSRQRNTEAFF. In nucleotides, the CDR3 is TGTGCCAGCAGCCGACAGAGGAACACTGAAGCTTTCTTT.

CDR3 sequence reads: CASSDRTSQGYTF. In DNA form, the CDR3 reads TGTGCCAGCAGTGATCGGACTTCTCAGGGCTACACCTTC. The chain is built from TRBV6-1 and TRBJ1-2, with unresolved D. This CDR3 contains 13 residues. In germline, CDR1 is MNHNS, CDR2 SASEGT. Deletions cut 3 bases from V and 8 bases from J, with 13 bases between.